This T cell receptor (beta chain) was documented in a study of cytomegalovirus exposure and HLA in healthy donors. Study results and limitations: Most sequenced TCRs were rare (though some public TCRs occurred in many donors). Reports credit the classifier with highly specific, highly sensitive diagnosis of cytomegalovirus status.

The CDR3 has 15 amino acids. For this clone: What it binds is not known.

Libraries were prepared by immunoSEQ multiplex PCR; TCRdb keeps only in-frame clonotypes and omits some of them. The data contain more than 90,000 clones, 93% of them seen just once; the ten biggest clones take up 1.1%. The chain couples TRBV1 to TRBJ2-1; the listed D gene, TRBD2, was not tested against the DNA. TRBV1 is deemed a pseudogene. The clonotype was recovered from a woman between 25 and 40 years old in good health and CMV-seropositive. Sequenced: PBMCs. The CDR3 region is CTLDGGYAGGPWQFF. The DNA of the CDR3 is TGCACCCTAGACGGGGGCTACGCGGGAGGGCCGTGGCAGTTCTTC.